The TCR beta chain under discussion was sequenced for a study of shared clonotypes between healthy human individuals. Libraries were prepared by immunoSEQ multiplex PCR; TCRdb keeps only in-frame clonotypes and omits some of them. The profile shows around 1.1 million clones, about 84% of them singletons. The CDR3 is made up of 15 amino acids. V lost 5 bases and J lost 6; bases outside the gene matches: 8. Looked up from germline, CDR1 is SEHNR and CDR2 is FQNEAQ (reference sequence). This clone was detected only once. Material for sequencing was memory CD4+ T cells from PBMCs. Sample subset: CD45RA-negative fraction. This clonotype was sampled from a man aged 18 to 35 in good health. Some clones in this sample may be carry-over from other donors' samples. V is TRBV7-9 and J is TRBJ1-2; 11 positions agree with TRBD1. The CDR3 DNA reads as TGTGCCAGCAGCCGGGGACAGGGGGGATTTGATGGCTACACCTTC. Protein sequence: CASSRGQGGFDGYTF.